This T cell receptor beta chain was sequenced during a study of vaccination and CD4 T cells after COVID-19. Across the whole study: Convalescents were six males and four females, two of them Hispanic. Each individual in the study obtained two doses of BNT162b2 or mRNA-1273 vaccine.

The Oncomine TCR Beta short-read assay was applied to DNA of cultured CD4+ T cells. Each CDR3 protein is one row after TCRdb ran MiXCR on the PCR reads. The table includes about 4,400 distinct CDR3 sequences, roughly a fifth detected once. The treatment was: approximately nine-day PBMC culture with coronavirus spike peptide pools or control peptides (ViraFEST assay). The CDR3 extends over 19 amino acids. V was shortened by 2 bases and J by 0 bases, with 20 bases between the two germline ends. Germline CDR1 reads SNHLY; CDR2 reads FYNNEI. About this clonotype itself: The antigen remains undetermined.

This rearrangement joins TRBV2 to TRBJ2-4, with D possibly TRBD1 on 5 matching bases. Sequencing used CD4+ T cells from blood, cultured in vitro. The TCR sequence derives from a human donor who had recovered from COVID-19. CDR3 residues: CASSEQARKGLLAKNIQYF. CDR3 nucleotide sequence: TGTGCCAGCAGTGAACAGGCTCGAAAGGGGCTTTTAGCCAAAAACATTCAGTACTTC. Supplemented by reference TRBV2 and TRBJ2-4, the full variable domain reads EPEVTQTPSHQVTQMGQEVILRCVPISNHLYFYWYRQILGQKVEFLVSFYNNEISEKSEIFDDQFSVERPDGSNFTLKIRSTKLEDSAMYFCASSEQARKGLLAKNIQYFGAGTRLSVL.